A selection of T cell receptor beta chains follows, all from one sample in a study of blood T cell repertoires in COVID-19. Using immunoSEQ multiplex PCR, the repertoire was profiled, and TCRdb retains in-frame clones only, with some absent. The sample lists about 210,000 clones, approximately 89% occurring once. Sequenced material: peripheral blood. These receptors all come from a woman between 40 and 50 years old with acute or convalescent COVID-19. Both conserved end residues are part of each CDR3.

CDR3aa: CASSFLRTSGGGETQYF
v_gene: TRBV7-9
j_gene: TRBJ2-5

CDR3aa: CASSNRRRGGLNTGELFF
v_gene: TRBV19
j_gene: TRBJ2-2

CDR3aa: CASSERGFAQYF
v_gene: TRBV2
j_gene: TRBJ2-3

CDR3aa: CASSEYRGQENYGYTF
v_gene: TRBV25-1
j_gene: TRBJ1-2

CDR3aa: CASSPILAGAPYTDTQYF
v_gene: TRBV5-1
j_gene: TRBJ2-3

CDR3aa: CASSYRLTGSPLHF
v_gene: TRBV6-5
j_gene: TRBJ1-6

CDR3aa: CASSRTGERETQYF
v_gene: TRBV5-4
j_gene: TRBJ2-5

CDR3aa: CARGAGDSPLHF
v_gene: TRBV2
j_gene: TRBJ1-6

CDR3aa: CASSQGLAGLNTGELFF
v_gene: TRBV4-1
j_gene: TRBJ2-2

CDR3aa: CASSLAGTGDGELFF
v_gene: TRBV5-6
j_gene: TRBJ2-2

CDR3aa: CASSPRDSRGNEQFF
v_gene: TRBV18
j_gene: TRBJ2-1

CDR3aa: CASSPGQGRAEAFF
v_gene: TRBV5-5
j_gene: TRBJ1-1

CDR3aa: CASSLSNYGYTF
v_gene: TRBV5-4
j_gene: TRBJ1-2

CDR3aa: CSVDGAGSQETQYF
v_gene: TRBV29-1
j_gene: TRBJ2-5

CDR3aa: CASSVGGGGSNQPQHF
v_gene: TRBV9
j_gene: TRBJ1-5

CDR3aa: CASSSGPGQQNYGYTF
v_gene: TRBV19
j_gene: TRBJ1-2

CDR3aa: CASKPVAHTEAFF
v_gene: TRBV7-9
j_gene: TRBJ1-1

CDR3aa: CASSQSEETQYF
v_gene: TRBV23-1
j_gene: TRBJ2-5

CDR3aa: CASSERQGIRYTF
v_gene: TRBV2
j_gene: TRBJ1-2

CDR3aa: CASSLGVYGYTF
v_gene: TRBV5-6
j_gene: TRBJ1-2

CDR3aa: CASSLAPGTPDLNTEAFF
v_gene: TRBV5-5
j_gene: TRBJ1-1

CDR3aa: CATSRDLGGLEKLFF
v_gene: TRBV15
j_gene: TRBJ1-4

CDR3aa: CAISDKGQGNQPQHF
v_gene: TRBV10-3
j_gene: TRBJ1-5

CDR3aa: CASSVGGQGGGYGYTF
v_gene: TRBV9
j_gene: TRBJ1-2

CDR3aa: CASSGRTGQNIQYF
v_gene: TRBV21-1
j_gene: TRBJ2-4

CDR3aa: CATSRDIWRGGDQPQHF
v_gene: TRBV15
j_gene: TRBJ1-5

CDR3aa: CASSLERGAGTEAFF
v_gene: TRBV11-3
j_gene: TRBJ1-1

CDR3aa: CASSTDRDNSPLHF
v_gene: TRBV5-4
j_gene: TRBJ1-6

CDR3aa: CASSEQRKETQYF
v_gene: TRBV10-2
j_gene: TRBJ2-5

CDR3aa: CASSLAGPSTPSGLHF
v_gene: TRBV5-1
j_gene: TRBJ1-6

CDR3aa: CASSDRLAKSSYNEQFF
v_gene: TRBV9
j_gene: TRBJ2-1

CDR3aa: CSASSDSNYGYTF
v_gene: TRBV20-1
j_gene: TRBJ1-2

CDR3aa: CACYDRGIREKLFF
v_gene: TRBV30
j_gene: TRBJ1-4

CDR3aa: CASSLAGTLDTQYF
v_gene: TRBV18
j_gene: TRBJ2-3

CDR3aa: CASSPQGSRNTIYF
v_gene: TRBV7-2
j_gene: TRBJ1-3

CDR3aa: CASSWDRVGGQETQYF
v_gene: TRBV7-8
j_gene: TRBJ2-5

CDR3aa: CASSPPGAQETQYF
v_gene: TRBV5-1
j_gene: TRBJ2-5

CDR3aa: CASSLASGQGFRYGYTF
v_gene: TRBV5-1
j_gene: TRBJ1-2

CDR3aa: CASSPQTGNEQFF
v_gene: TRBV27
j_gene: TRBJ2-1

CDR3aa: CASSYERGLDYGYTF
v_gene: TRBV6-5
j_gene: TRBJ1-2

CDR3aa: CASSPDTNTGELFF
v_gene: TRBV5-1
j_gene: TRBJ2-2

CDR3aa: CAWALRQGLQPQHF
v_gene: TRBV30
j_gene: TRBJ1-5

CDR3aa: CASSPGRWARTTTSTDTQYF
v_gene: TRBV4-1
j_gene: TRBJ2-3

CDR3aa: CASSPAGQGANVPEFSSTDTQYF
v_gene: TRBV19
j_gene: TRBJ2-3

CDR3aa: CASSPTEGQNSPLHF
v_gene: TRBV18
j_gene: TRBJ1-6

CDR3aa: CASSFSTSSGNTIYF
v_gene: TRBV7-2
j_gene: TRBJ1-3